The present T cell receptor beta chain was sequenced within a study of T-cell memory formation after mild COVID-19. This CDR3 comprises 16 residues. Trimming shortened V by 0 bases and J by 4 bases, and 13 bases separated the two germline ends. The germline V gene encodes CDR1 LNHNV and CDR2 YYDKDF (reference sequence). This clonotype appeared many times. TCRdb independently ran MiXCR on the 5' RACE reads; one entry per CDR3 protein. The data show about 190,000 distinct CDR3 sequences, roughly a tenth seen once. J is TRBJ1-5 and V is TRBV15; weak D call: TRBD1 (6 bases). Sequenced: PBMCs or a T cell subset sorted from them (not recorded which). The TCR sequence derives from a man younger than 30 who had mild COVID-19 (a few samples of this study predate the infection). Cell type and time point are not known. The CDR3 protein is CATSREGGRGNQPQHF. The CDR3 DNA is TGTGCCACCAGCAGAGAGGGGGGCAGGGGAAATCAGCCCCAGCATTTT.